The 24 T cell receptor beta chains below come from one sample, sequenced in a study of T cells in Graves' hyperthyroidism and ophthalmopathy. RNA transcripts were the template for amplifying TCR beta CDR3 regions. The HTBI primer set was used in a first-round RT-PCR of the TCR CDR3. Via MiXCR, TCRdb re-called the multiplex PCR reads, giving one row per CDR3 protein. The sample lists roughly 180,000 distinct CDR3 sequences; about a sixth were seen once. The sample consisted of blood. The receptors derive from a woman in her forties or fifties with Graves' hyperthyroidism.

At least ten counts were recorded for this clonotype. The V gene is TRBV5-1, the J gene TRBJ2-3; a weak D match, TRBD2 (5 bases). V lost 6 bases, J lost 6 bases, and 20 bases lay in between. Germline lookup yields CDR1 SGHRS and CDR2 YFSETQ. The length of the CDR3 is 15 residues. The CDR3 here is CASTSGSVGVDTQYF. The DNA of the CDR3 is TGCGCCAGCACCTCGGGGAGCGTTGGTGTCGATACGCAGTATTTT.

This clonotype showed up many times. The chain uses TRBV4-1 and TRBJ1-6; maybe TRBD1 (6 bases). Germline CDR1 reads MGHRA; CDR2 reads YSYEKL. The CDR3 contains 14 residues. Trimming took off 1 base at V and 8 bases at J, with 9 bases between the two ends. As DNA, the CDR3 is TGCGCCAGCAGCCAAGTACAGGGAGATTCACCCCTCCACTTT. It is translated as CASSQVQGDSPLHF.

The table lists this clonotype with many counts. V usage is TRBV28 and J usage is TRBJ2-1, with 10 bases fitting TRBD1. The V gene end was trimmed by 6 bases and the J gene end by 1 base; junction bases not matched to a gene: 6. Germline V CDR1 and CDR2: MDHEN, SYDVKM. The CDR3 sequence is 16 residues long. The CDR3 DNA reads TGTGCCAGCAGCAACCAGGGACAGGGGTCCTACAATGAGCAGTTCTTC. Its translation is CASSNQGQGSYNEQFF.

This clonotype was picked up many times. V usage is TRBV2 and J usage is TRBJ1-2; tentatively, D is TRBD1 (6 bases). CDR1 and CDR2 (germline): SNHLY, FYNNEI. Trimming took 7 bases from V and 5 from J, leaving 14 bases between them. There are 13 residues in the CDR3. CDR3 sequence (DNA): TGTGCCAGCAACAGGGACTCCTATTATGGCTACACCTTC. Translated: CASNRDSYYGYTF.

This clonotype has ten or more counts. The gene calls are TRBV14 and TRBJ2-7; TRBD1 might be the D (6 bases). V was trimmed by 3 bases and J by 2 bases, leaving 14 bases between them. The CDR3 is 15 amino acids. Germline CDR1 and CDR2: SGHDN and FVKESK. CDR3 in amino acids: CASSHSGTLTYEQYF. The DNA for the CDR3 is TGTGCCAGCAGCCATTCCGGGACACTTACCTACGAGCAGTACTTC.

The sample holds many counts of this clonotype. This rearrangement joins TRBV6-2 or TRBV6-3 to TRBJ2-2; TRBD2 is a possible D gene (5 bases). Germline values: CDR1 MNHEY, CDR2 SVGEGT. The CDR3 has 15 amino acids. Trimming left V 2 bases short and J 0 bases short, with 7 bases between. The CDR3 protein is CASSYAGANTGELFF. The CDR3 nucleotides read TGTGCCAGCAGTTACGCCGGGGCGAACACCGGGGAGCTGTTTTTT.

This clonotype was detected many times. V usage is TRBV7-6 and J usage is TRBJ1-2; D unresolved. Deletions cut 2 bases from V and 6 bases from J, with 10 bases between. Germline-derived CDR1 and CDR2 are SGHVS and FNYEAQ. CDR3 size: 13 residues. This chain's CDR3 is CASSLMGGDGYTF. The CDR3 DNA reads TGTGCCAGCAGCTTAATGGGCGGGGATGGCTACACCTTC.

There are many counts of this clonotype. This chain connects TRBV29-1 to TRBJ2-3; TRBD2 matches at 9 bases. Trimming removed 4 bases from V and 4 bases from J; junction bases left unmatched: 15. Germline values: CDR1 SQVTM, CDR2 ANQGSEA. The CDR3 is 17 amino acids. CDR3 loop: CSVGGGLAHRLADTQYF. DNA for the CDR3: TGCAGCGTTGGAGGGGGACTAGCCCATCGCCTGGCAGATACGCAGTATTTT.

In its sample, this clonotype was seen many times. The chain recombines TRBV4-1 with TRBJ2-3; tentative D call: TRBD1 (6 bases). V gave up 2 bases and J gave up 5 bases, with 14 bases separating them. Germline-derived CDR1 and CDR2 are MGHRA and YSYEKL. The CDR3 length is 15 residues. CDR3 in DNA: TGCGCCAGCAGCCAACCCCAGGGGCCGGAAGATACGCAGTATTTT. Amino acids: CASSQPQGPEDTQYF.

This clonotype was detected ten times or more. The V and J genes are TRBV24-1 and TRBJ1-2, with unresolved D. The V gene's germline CDR1 is KGHDR and CDR2 SFDVKD. This CDR3 contains 12 residues. V was trimmed by 9 bases and J by 7 bases, leaving 14 bases between them. The CDR3 reads CATWTRGGGYTF. Written as DNA, the CDR3 is TGTGCCACCTGGACCCGGGGAGGTGGCTACACCTTC.

This clonotype showed up many times. V is TRBV27 and J is TRBJ2-7; D tentatively fits TRBD1 or TRBD2 (6 bases each). The CDR3 is made up of 16 amino acids. Trimming removed 5 bases at V and 7 bases at J, with 24 bases between. Germline V CDR1 and CDR2: MNHEY, SMNVEV (reference sequence). CDR3 in DNA: TGTGCCAGCAGTGGACTTAACGGGGGCTTCACGGGGGAGCAGTACTTC. Translation gives CASSGLNGGFTGEQYF.

In its sample, this clonotype was seen many times. V is TRBV11-2 and J is TRBJ2-7; 8 positions agree with TRBD1. CDR3 length equals 14 residues. The germline gives CDR1 SGHAT, CDR2 FQNNGV. V trimming: 6 bases; J trimming: 2 bases; junction bases outside the gene matches: 6. CDR3 in amino acids: CASRTGTGPYEQYF. CDR3 nucleotide sequence: TGTGCCAGCAGGACCGGGACAGGCCCCTACGAGCAGTACTTC.

This clonotype came up many times. J is TRBJ2-1 and V is TRBV7-3; no definite D call. V dropped 5 bases and J dropped 0 bases, with 11 bases sitting between them. The CDR3 runs to 15 residues. Looked up from germline, CDR1 is SGHTA and CDR2 is FQGTGA. CDR3 bases: TGTGCCAGCAGCGCAGACAAGAGCTCCTACAATGAGCAGTTCTTC. Its translation: CASSADKSSYNEQFF.

In this sample, this clonotype turned up many times. The chain uses TRBV3-1 and TRBJ2-1; TRBD2 is a possible D gene (5 bases). The CDR3 consists of 15 residues. V was trimmed by 4 bases and J by 0 bases, leaving 10 bases between them. Germline CDR1 is LGHDT and CDR2 is YNNKEL (reference sequence). CDR3 loop: CASSLDGDSYNEQFF. The DNA of the CDR3 is TGTGCCAGCAGCCTGGACGGGGACTCCTACAATGAGCAGTTCTTC.

The J gene is TRBJ2-1, the V gene TRBV7-9; 11 bases line up with TRBD1. Trimming took 6 bases from V and 4 from J; bases not matched to a gene: 5. Germline lookup yields CDR1 SEHNR and CDR2 FQNEAQ (reference sequence). The length of the CDR3 is 15 residues. The CDR3 loop reads CASSPDRGRYNEQFF. The CDR3 DNA reads TGTGCCAGCAGTCCGGACAGGGGGCGTTACAATGAGCAGTTCTTC.

This clonotype has ten or more counts. The chain carries TRBV19 and TRBJ1-2; 7 bases match TRBD1. Germline V gene sequence: CDR1 LNHDA, CDR2 SQIVND (reference sequence). This CDR3 is built from 17 residues. Trimming removed 3 bases from V and 0 bases from J; junction bases left unmatched: 10. The CDR3 nucleotides are TGTGCCAGTAGTATTCTCGACAGGGCCCACCCTAACTATGGCTACACCTTC. This codes for CASSILDRAHPNYGYTF.

This clonotype was seen ten or more times. The gene calls are TRBV20-1 and TRBJ1-1; TRBD1 matches at 10 bases. Germline values: CDR1 DFQATT, CDR2 SNEGSKA (reference sequence). The V segment lost 1 base and the J segment 7 bases; nucleotides outside the gene matches: 9. The CDR3 runs 15 residues. CDR3 coding DNA: TGCAGTGCTAGAGTGGGCGACAGGGGGCATGTTGAAGCTTTCTTT. Protein product: CSARVGDRGHVEAFF.

The J gene is TRBJ2-4, the V gene TRBV28; TRBD2 might be the D (6 bases). V was clipped by 5 bases and J by 1 base, with 12 bases between them. This CDR3 comprises 15 residues. Germline CDR1 reads MDHEN; CDR2 reads SYDVKM. Written as DNA, the CDR3 is TGTGCCAGCAGTAGTCCCGCGGGGGCCAAAAACATTCAGTACTTC. Translating it yields CASSSPAGAKNIQYF.

The V gene is TRBV2, the J gene TRBJ2-7; TRBD2 is a possible D gene (6 bases). Trimming cost V 7 bases and J 3 bases, with 13 bases left between them. The CDR3 is 13 amino acids. The germline V gene encodes CDR1 SNHLY and CDR2 FYNNEI. The CDR3 nucleotides read TGTGCCAGCAATAATGGCGGGGTCTACGAGCAGTACTTC. This gives the protein CASNNGGVYEQYF.

This clonotype has at least ten counts. The gene calls are TRBV7-9 and TRBJ1-1; D unclear. Trimming cost V 4 bases and J 6 bases, with 15 bases left between them. Germline V gives CDR1 SEHNR, CDR2 FQNEAQ (reference sequence). The CDR3 runs to 14 residues. The CDR3 nucleotides read TGTGCCAGCAGCTCAAGCACGGCCGTGTCTGAAGCTTTCTTT. Its protein product is CASSSSTAVSEAFF.

This clonotype was counted a few times. This chain joins TRBV4-1 and TRBJ2-1; tentative D call: TRBD2 (6 bases). The germline V and J ends were trimmed by 0 bases and 5 bases, with 11 bases remaining between them. The CDR3 is 15 residues long. Germline loops: CDR1 MGHRA, CDR2 YSYEKL. The CDR3 sequence is CASSQEPGVDNEQFF. The CDR3 DNA is TGCGCCAGCAGCCAAGAGCCGGGGGTAGACAATGAGCAGTTCTTC.

This clonotype was seen many times. The chain is built from TRBV9 and TRBJ1-6; 8 bases are a match to TRBD1. V dropped 0 bases and J dropped 0; count of bases not matched to a gene: 5. This CDR3 is 18 amino acids long. CDR1 and CDR2 from the germline V gene are SGDLS and YYNGEE. CDR3 region: CASSVAQTGGSYNSPLHF. CDR3 DNA sequence: TGTGCCAGCAGCGTAGCCCAAACAGGGGGCTCCTATAATTCACCCCTCCACTTT.

This clonotype was recorded at least ten times. The chain employs TRBV20-1 and TRBJ2-2; TRBD1 matches 7 bases. V trimming: 6 bases; J trimming: 0 bases; junction bases outside the gene matches: 10. The CDR3 spans 16 residues. Germline V CDR1 and CDR2: DFQATT, SNEGSKA (reference sequence). The CDR3 sequence is CSAKAGGNANTGELFF. Here the CDR3 DNA reads TGCAGTGCAAAGGCAGGGGGTAACGCGAACACCGGGGAGCTGTTTTTT.

This clonotype was detected ten times or more. The chain employs TRBV29-1 and TRBJ1-3; D is uncertain. Trimming took 3 bases from V and 4 from J, leaving 4 bases between them. The CDR3 loop spans 11 amino acids. Per the germline V gene, CDR1 is SQVTM and CDR2 is ANQGSEA. CDR3 region: CSVDLGNTIYF. The CDR3 DNA follows: TGCAGCGTTGACCTCGGAAACACCATATATTTT.